A selection of T cell receptor beta chains follows, all from one sample in a study of spatial heterogeneity in lung cancer. TCRdb itself ran the 5' RACE reads through MiXCR, one entry per CDR3 protein. The profile covers 75,000 to 85,000 distinct CDR3 sequences, with approximately 21% appearing a single time and 6.2% taken by the ten largest. The input for sequencing was PBMCs, taken at surgery. The receptors derive from a male donor with early-stage non-small cell lung cancer. CDR3s include the opening cysteine and the closing phenylalanine or tryptophan. D genes are given only for firm matches. Some rows have no size entry. The others give once, few or many, or a class for an expanded clone.

abundance,d_gene,v_gene,j_gene,CDR3nt,CDR3aa
few,TRBD1,TRBV5-1,TRBJ2-7,TGCGCCAGCAGCAAGGACAGGGGCCTGTACGAGCAGTACTTC,CASSKDRGLYEQYF
few,TRBD2,TRBV7-2,TRBJ2-3,TGTGCCAGCAGCCCGGGACTAGCGCCCCCCACAGATACGCAGTATTTT,CASSPGLAPPTDTQYF
NA,NA,TRBV6-1,TRBJ1-1,TGTGCCAGCCAGAGGAACACTGAAGCTTTCTTT,CASQRNTEAFF
few,NA,TRBV7-6,TRBJ2-3,TGTGCCAGCAGCTTAGCGAGTAGTGGGGTCACAGATACGCAGTATTTT,CASSLASSGVTDTQYF
NA,NA,TRBV12-3/TRBV12-4,TRBJ1-6,TGTGCCAGTCGTAAGGGTCAGGGTTCACCCCTCCACTTT,CASRKGQGSPLHF
many,NA,TRBV6-6,TRBJ2-2,TGTGCCAGCGTCCCGGCAACTAACACCGGGGAGCTGTTTTTT,CASVPATNTGELFF
many,NA,TRBV7-9,TRBJ2-6,TGTGCCAGCAGCTTAGCCACCTGGGAGGTTTCCTCTGGGGCCAACGTCCTGACTTTC,CASSLATWEVSSGANVLTF
NA,NA,TRBV28,TRBJ1-2,TGTGCCTGTGGCGGGGGGAGGAATAACTATGGCTACACCTTC,CACGGGRNNYGYTF
few,NA,TRBV28,TRBJ1-2,TGTGCCAGCAATTCCCGCTATGGCTACACCTTC,CASNSRYGYTF
NA,TRBD1,TRBV10-3,TRBJ2-3,TGTGCCACCCTCAACAGGGGGAGTCCAGATACGCAGTATTTT,CATLNRGSPDTQYF
NA,NA,TRBV18,TRBJ1-4,TGTGCCAGCTCACCAAGGACAGCCACTAATGAAAAACTGTTTTTT,CASSPRTATNEKLFF
NA,TRBD1,TRBV29-1,TRBJ2-5,TGCAGCGTTAGGACAGGGGGCGCAGAGACCCAGTACTTC,CSVRTGGAETQYF
NA,TRBD1,TRBV7-2,TRBJ2-7,TGTGCCAGCAGCTTAAACCGACAGGGCAGTAACTACGAGCAGTACTTC,CASSLNRQGSNYEQYF
few,NA,TRBV10-3,TRBJ1-5,TGTGCCATCAGCCCTTCGGGTCCCGGTGTTCAGCCCCAGCATTTT,CAISPSGPGVQPQHF
NA,TRBD1,TRBV28,TRBJ2-7,TGTGCCAGCAGTTCACTCGGACAGGTGGAAGCCTACGAGCAGTACTTC,CASSSLGQVEAYEQYF
few,TRBD1,TRBV24-1,TRBJ2-1,TGTGCCACCAGTGACCCCACAGGGGGCCGTTCCTACAATGAGCAGTTCTTC,CATSDPTGGRSYNEQFF
few,TRBD2,TRBV20-1,TRBJ2-1,TGCAGTGCTCGTGACGGGACTACCTACAATGAGCAGTTCTTC,CSARDGTTYNEQFF
NA,NA,TRBV7-6,TRBJ1-1,TGTGCCAGCAGCTTAGGAATTGACACTGAAGCTTTCTTT,CASSLGIDTEAFF
NA,TRBD1,TRBV5-1,TRBJ2-3,TGCGCCAGCAGCCCCGGACAGGCTAGCACAGATACGCAGTATTTT,CASSPGQASTDTQYF
NA,TRBD2,TRBV6-5,TRBJ2-7,TGTGCCAGCAGTTCTCCGGGGCTAGCGGGAGGCTACGAGCAGTACTTC,CASSSPGLAGGYEQYF
NA,TRBD2,TRBV5-1,TRBJ2-1,TGCGCCAGCAGCTTGAAAAGCGGGAGGGTTGACAATGAGCAGTTCTTC,CASSLKSGRVDNEQFF
many,NA,TRBV4-2,TRBJ1-1,TGTGCCAGCAGCCAAGAGAATAGACAGGTGAACACTGAAGCTTTCTTT,CASSQENRQVNTEAFF
few,NA,TRBV5-1,TRBJ2-1,TGCGCCAGCAGCTTGAGTAGAAATGAGCAGTTCTTC,CASSLSRNEQFF